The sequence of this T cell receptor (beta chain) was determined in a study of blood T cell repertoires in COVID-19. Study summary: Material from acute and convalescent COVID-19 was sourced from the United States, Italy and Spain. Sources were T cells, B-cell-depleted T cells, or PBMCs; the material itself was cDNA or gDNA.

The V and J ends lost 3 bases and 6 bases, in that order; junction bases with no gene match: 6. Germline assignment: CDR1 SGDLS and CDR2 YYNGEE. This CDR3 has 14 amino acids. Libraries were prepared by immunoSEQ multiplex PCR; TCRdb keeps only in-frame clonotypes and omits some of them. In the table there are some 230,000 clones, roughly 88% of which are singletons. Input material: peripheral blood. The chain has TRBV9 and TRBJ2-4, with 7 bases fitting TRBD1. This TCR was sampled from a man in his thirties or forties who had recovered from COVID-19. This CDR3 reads CASSARTGPNIQYF. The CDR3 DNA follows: TGTGCCAGCAGCGCCCGGACAGGACCAAACATTCAGTACTTC.